A selection of T cell receptor beta chains follows, all from one sample in a study of tumor-infiltrating lymphocytes in primary liver carcinoma. One entry per CDR3 protein results from TCRdb running MiXCR on the multiplex PCR reads. The sample records approximately 190,000 distinct CDR3 sequences, roughly 80% being singletons. The sequencing input was tumor tissue from primary liver carcinoma. These receptors all stem from a man between 40 and 49 years old with primary liver carcinoma and hepatitis B virus infection. The CDR3 runs from the conserved cysteine through the conserved F or W. The D gene is left open where the match is weak. Not all rows give a size; the values are once, few, many and, for expanded clones, a class.

NA	NA	TRBV4-3	TRBJ2-6	CASSQDASGRGANDLTF	TGCGCCAGCAGCCAAGATGCGTCAGGGCGCGGGGCCAACGACCTGACTTTC
TRBD1	NA	TRBV6-1	TRBJ2-7	CTNSGQGADKQYF	TGTACCAACAGTGGGCAGGGGGCGGACAAGCAGTACTTC
TRBD2	NA	TRBV11-1	TRBJ2-7	CANSSSRDYSYEHYF	TGTGCCAACAGCTCATCCCGGGACTACTCCTACGAGCATTACTTC
NA	few	TRBV4-1	TRBJ1-6	CASSPERDSNSPLHF	TGCGCCAGTAGCCCCGAGAGAGATTCCAATTCACCCCTCCACTTT
NA	once	TRBV6-4	TRBJ1-5	CASIEVWGQPQHF	TGTGCCAGCATTGAGGTATGGGGCCAGCCTCAGCATTTT
NA	NA	TRBV7-9	TRBJ1-1	CASSLSANTDALF	TGTGCCAGCAGCTTATCCGCGAACACTGATGCTCTCTTT
NA	NA	TRBV6-6	TRBJ2-3	CASARSLVNTDTQYF	TGTGCTAGCGCGCGGAGCCTGGTTAACACAGATACGCAGTATTTT
TRBD1	few	TRBV5-1	TRBJ1-5	CASNWGKQGVNQPQHF	TGCGCCAGCAACTGGGGGAAACAGGGGGTAAATCAGCCCCAGCATTTT
TRBD2	few	TRBV6-5	TRBJ2-1	CASTRAGGAYNEHFF	TGTGCCAGTACCCGAGCGGGAGGGGCATACAATGAGCATTTCTTC
NA	NA	TRBV2	TRBJ1-1	CASSEAENTEAFF	TGTGCCAGCAGTGAGGCGGAGAACACTGAAGCTTTCTTT
NA	NA	TRBV11-2	TRBJ2-5	CASSHIGLVPETQYF	TGTGCCAGCAGCCACATCGGGCTAGTCCCAGAGACACAGTACTTC
NA	NA	TRBV7-9	TRBJ2-5	CASSQEGESRYF	TGTGCCAGCAGCCAGGAAGGGGAGTCCCGGTACTTC
TRBD1	NA	TRBV29-1	TRBJ1-1	CSVCPRGWITEAFF	TGCAGCGTGTGTCCCAGGGGGTGGATCACTGAAGCCTTCTTT
TRBD1	NA	TRBV10-3	TRBJ1-2	CAIIDRQGGGYIF	TGTGCCATCATCGATAGACAGGGTGGGGGCTACATCTTC
NA	NA	TRBV7-9	TRBJ2-2	CDSSLVLYGWTGKLFF	TGTGACAGCAGCTTAGTTCTTTATGGTTGGACCGGGAAGCTGTTTTTT
NA	NA	TRBV29-1	TRBJ2-4	CSVVALSRPAKNIQYF	TGCAGCGTTGTTGCCCTAAGTCGGCCAGCCAAAAACATTCAGTACTTC
TRBD2	NA	TRBV11-1	TRBJ2-4	CASSFPGTSETINIQYF	TGTGCCAGCAGCTTCCCCGGGACTAGCGAGACCATAAACATTCAATACTTC